One and the same sample provided the 21 T cell receptor beta chains below, sequenced in a study of early T cells in non-severe SARS-CoV-2 infection. TCRdb recomputed calls from the 5' RACE reads with MiXCR, one row per CDR3 protein. The sample yields some 91,000 distinct CDR3 sequences, roughly 9.6% seen once. Sample: whole blood, taken at baseline. Every receptor here comes from an adult who was a healthcare worker with PCR-confirmed SARS-CoV-2 infection or an uninfected control (not recorded which).

A few counts support this clonotype. The V and J genes are TRBV12-5 and TRBJ1-5, with unresolved D. V dropped 7 bases and J dropped 4 bases, with 5 bases sitting between them. This CDR3 has 11 residues. Germline V gene data show CDR1 as LGHNT and CDR2 as FRNRAP. The CDR3 reads CASEINQPQHF. The CDR3 region has the DNA TGTGCTAGTGAGATAAATCAGCCCCAGCATTTT.

This clonotype was counted ten times or more. V usage is TRBV7-9 and J usage is TRBJ2-7; perhaps TRBD2 as D (5 bases). Germline V lookup: CDR1 SEHNR, CDR2 FQNEAQ (reference sequence). The CDR3 contains 14 residues. Trimming took off 5 bases at V and 2 bases at J, with 13 bases between the two ends. CDR3 bases: TGTGCCAGCAGCCTAGGGAGCGAGCCCTACGAGCAGTACTTC. It is translated as CASSLGSEPYEQYF.

The chain is built from TRBV11-2 and TRBJ2-5; 14 positions match TRBD2. CDR1 is SGHAT, CDR2 FQNNGV, per germline. After removal of 5 bases from V and 5 bases from J, the junction contained 10 bases not matched to a gene. This CDR3 contains 17 residues. For the CDR3, the DNA is TGTGCCAGCAGCCCGCTCCCGGGACTAGCGGGAGACGAGACCCAGTACTTC. It yields the protein CASSPLPGLAGDETQYF. The whole variable domain, filled in from reference TRBV11-2 and TRBJ2-5, reads EAGVAQSPRYKIIEKRQSVAFWCNPISGHATLYWYQQILGQGPKLLIQFQNNGVVDDSQLPKDRFSAERLKGVDSTLKIQPAKLEDSAVYLCASSPLPGLAGDETQYFGPGTRLLVL.

In this sample, this clonotype turned up many times. This rearrangement joins TRBV6-4 to TRBJ2-3; TRBD2 aligns across 7 bases. The CDR3 contains 15 residues. Per the germline V gene, CDR1 is MRHNA and CDR2 is SNTAGT. Trimming removed 0 bases from V and 4 bases from J; junction bases left unmatched: 4. This chain's CDR3 is CASSDSAGEADTQYF. CDR3 nucleotides: TGTGCCAGCAGTGACTCGGCGGGAGAGGCAGATACGCAGTATTTT.

The chain employs TRBV20-1 and TRBJ2-3, with 14 nucleotides matching TRBD2. V was clipped by 4 bases and J by 6 bases; unmatched bases: 3. There are 14 residues in the CDR3. Germline V gives CDR1 DFQATT, CDR2 SNEGSKA (reference sequence). In DNA, the CDR3 is TGCAGTGCTAAGACTAGCGGGGGGGCGGATACGCAGTATTTT. Its translation: CSAKTSGGADTQYF.

In this sample, this clonotype turned up a few times. V usage is TRBV28 and J usage is TRBJ1-1; D may be TRBD1 (5 bases). The germline CDR1 and CDR2 sequences are MDHEN and SYDVKM. V lost 7 bases, J lost 5 bases, and 20 bases lay in between. CDR3 length equals 15 residues. CDR3 bases: TGTGCCAGCAATCAACCCGCGCTGGGGGGAACTGAAGCTTTCTTT. Encoded protein: CASNQPALGGTEAFF.

This clonotype was counted only a few times. The chain carries TRBV6-6 and TRBJ1-4; D might be TRBD1 (5 bases). Trimming cost V 2 bases and J 0 bases, with 13 bases left between them. Germline CDR1 reads MNHNY; CDR2 reads SVGAGI (reference sequence). CDR3 length: 17 residues. The CDR3 bases are TGTGCCAGCAGTTACGGGGCTCAAGACGCAACTAATGAAAAACTGTTTTTT. Amino acids: CASSYGAQDATNEKLFF.

This sequence joins TRBV5-1 and TRBJ2-1; 7 positions agree with TRBD1. CDR1 is SGHRS and CDR2 is YFSETQ in the germline V gene. The CDR3 is 15 residues long. With 0 bases clipped from V and 5 bases from J, the junction kept 5 bases outside the gene matches. In nucleotides, the CDR3 is TGCGCCAGCAGCTTGGTCCAGGGGGAGCACAATGAGCAGTTCTTC. It encodes CASSLVQGEHNEQFF.

The chain employs TRBV3-1 and TRBJ1-1; D might be TRBD1 (5 bases). The CDR3 length is 12 residues. V was pared by 3 bases and J by 6 bases, with 8 bases between. Per germline, CDR1 LGHDT and CDR2 YNNKEL (reference sequence). DNA for the CDR3: TGTGCCAGCAGCCACGGGACCCCTGAAGCTTTCTTT. It codes for CASSHGTPEAFF.

This clonotype was seen only a few times. V and J are TRBV4-1 and TRBJ2-1; 9 bases are shared with TRBD2. After removal of 4 bases from V and 9 bases from J, the junction contained 7 bases not matched to a gene. From germline, CDR1 is MGHRA and CDR2 YSYEKL. This CDR3 is 14 amino acids long. CDR3 loop: CASSPGTSTGEQFF. In DNA form, the CDR3 reads TGCGCCAGCAGCCCCGGGACTAGCACGGGTGAGCAGTTCTTC.

The sample holds many counts of this clonotype. V gene TRBV6-5 combines with J gene TRBJ2-1; TRBD2 aligns across 12 bases. J lost 4 bases, V lost 6 bases, and 10 bases had no gene match. The CDR3 has 17 residues. Germline V CDR1 and CDR2: MNHEY, SVGAGI. CDR3 loop: CASSYRSSGRVYNEQFF. CDR3 nucleotide sequence: TGTGCCAGCAGCTACAGGTCTAGCGGGAGGGTTTACAATGAGCAGTTCTTC.

This rearrangement joins TRBV12-3 or TRBV12-4 to TRBJ1-1; D is unresolved. V was cut by 4 bases and J by 2 bases, with 8 bases left in between. CDR3 length equals 13 residues. CDR3 in amino acids: CASSYERNTEAFF. The CDR3 DNA reads TGTGCCAGCAGTTACGAGAGAAACACTGAAGCTTTCTTT.

The V call is TRBV10-3, the J call TRBJ2-3, with 7 nucleotides matching TRBD1. The J segment lost 0 bases and the V segment lost 6 bases, leaving 6 bases of the junction unmatched. The germline CDR1 and CDR2 sequences are ENHRY and SYGVKD. The CDR3 has 15 amino acids. The CDR3 protein is CAIRGDSSSTDTQYF. The CDR3 bases are TGTGCCATCAGGGGGGACAGTTCTAGCACAGATACGCAGTATTTT.

This clonotype turned up a few times. The chain has TRBV19 and TRBJ1-4; D possibly corresponds to TRBD1 (5 bases). V was trimmed by 4 bases and J by 2 bases, leaving 8 bases between them. The germline V gene encodes CDR1 LNHDA and CDR2 SQIVND (reference sequence). The CDR3 is made up of 14 amino acids. The CDR3 spells CASSSRDTNEKLFF. The CDR3 DNA sequence: TGTGCCAGTAGTAGCCGGGACACTAATGAAAAACTGTTTTTT. Supplemented by reference TRBV19 and TRBJ1-4, the full variable domain reads DGGITQSPKYLFRKEGQNVTLSCEQNLNHDAMYWYRQDPGQGLRLIYYSQIVNDFQKGDIAEGYSVSREKKESFPLTVTSAQKNPTAFYLCASSSRDTNEKLFFGSGTQLSVL.

The genes are TRBV14 and TRBJ2-7; possibly TRBD2 for D (5 bases). Trimming stripped 2 bases from V and 2 bases from J, with 19 bases between. The CDR3 has 17 residues. The germline V gene encodes CDR1 SGHDN and CDR2 FVKESK. CDR3 sequence reads: CASSQLRNGWRAYEQYF. CDR3 nucleotides: TGTGCCAGCAGCCAACTGCGAAACGGGTGGCGGGCCTACGAGCAGTACTTC. Based on the CDR3 plus reference TRBV14 and TRBJ2-7, the full variable domain is EAGVTQFPSHSVIEKGQTVTLRCDPISGHDNLYWYRRVMGKEIKFLLHFVKESKQDESGMPNNRFLAERTGGTYSTLKVQPAELEDSGVYFCASSQLRNGWRAYEQYFGPGTRLTVT.

This clonotype showed up many times. The chain uses TRBV6-2 or TRBV6-3 and TRBJ1-1, with 7 nucleotides matching TRBD1. CDR3 length: 14 residues. Trimming at V came to 6 bases and at J to 3 bases, leaving 7 bases not matched to a gene. The germline gives CDR1 MNHEY, CDR2 SVGEGT. The chain's CDR3 is CASSPDRTDTEAFF. For the CDR3, the DNA is TGTGCCAGCAGCCCGGACAGGACTGACACTGAAGCTTTCTTT.

This clonotype has just a few counts. CDR3 nucleotides: TGCAGCGTAGCACCTCCGGGAGATACGCAGTATTTT. It specifies CSVAPPGDTQYF. V and J are TRBV29-1 and TRBJ2-3; D unclear. There are 12 residues in the CDR3. CDR1 is SQVTM, CDR2 ANQGSEA, per germline. V was trimmed by 6 bases and J by 5 bases, leaving 12 bases between them.

This clonotype was detected many times. A read error may account for a junction end that differs from germline. The rearrangement links TRBV6-1 to TRBJ2-1; 7 nucleotides line up with TRBD2. CDR3 length: 18 amino acids. Germline-derived CDR1 and CDR2 are MNHNS and SASEGT. The CDR3, as DNA: TGTGCCAGCAGTAAAGCCCTAGTGGGGGGGACCTCCTACAATGAGCAGTTCTTC. Its protein is CASSKALVGGTSYNEQFF.

CDR3 nucleotides: TGCGCCAGCAACCGGGACATAGGCACCGGGGAGCTGTTTTTT. It specifies CASNRDIGTGELFF. The chain has TRBV10-1 and TRBJ2-2; a weak D match, TRBD1 (6 bases). The CDR3 extends over 14 amino acids. CDR1 is WNHNN, CDR2 SYGVQD, per germline (reference sequence). V lost 7 bases, J lost 4 bases, and 13 bases lay in between.

The chain employs TRBV29-1 and TRBJ1-4; D is ambiguous. Trimming shortened V by 7 bases and J by 4 bases, and 10 bases separated the two germline ends. This CDR3 region has 12 residues. Germline V lookup: CDR1 SQVTM, CDR2 ANQGSEA. CDR3 DNA sequence: TGCAGCGCCCGAGTGGTTAATGAAAAACTGTTTTTT. Its translation is CSARVVNEKLFF.

The chain has TRBV28 and TRBJ2-1; the D call may be TRBD1 or TRBD2 (5 bases each). The ends were cut back, 8 bases at V and 7 bases at J, with 24 bases in the middle. This CDR3 spans 16 amino acids. Germline V lookup: CDR1 MDHEN, CDR2 SYDVKM. CDR3 in amino acids: CASLSEGQGIWNEQFF. The CDR3 DNA sequence: TGTGCCAGCCTATCTGAGGGGCAGGGTATTTGGAATGAGCAGTTCTTC.